This TCR beta chain was retrieved from a study of T cell repertoires in cytomegalovirus infection. TCRdb recomputed calls from the reads with MiXCR, one row per CDR3 protein. The sample lists a few hundred thousand distinct CDR3 sequences, roughly 34% occurring once. Points on this clonotype: The antigen remains unidentified.

This clonotype was sampled from a human donor in good health (CMV status not recorded). Some clones in this sample may be carry-over from other donors' samples. The starting material was cultured PBMCs, obtained from culture after CMV antigen stimulation.

The CDR3 loop reads CASSRFDRTNYGYTF. The CDR3 DNA reads as TGCGCCAGCAGTCGCTTCGACAGGACAAACTATGGCTACACCTTC. The genes are TRBV23-1 and TRBJ1-2; weak D call: TRBD1 (6 bases). TRBV23-1 is an ORF for which the function is uncertain. The CDR3 is 15 residues long. V was shortened by 4 bases and J by 2 bases, with 14 bases between the two germline ends.